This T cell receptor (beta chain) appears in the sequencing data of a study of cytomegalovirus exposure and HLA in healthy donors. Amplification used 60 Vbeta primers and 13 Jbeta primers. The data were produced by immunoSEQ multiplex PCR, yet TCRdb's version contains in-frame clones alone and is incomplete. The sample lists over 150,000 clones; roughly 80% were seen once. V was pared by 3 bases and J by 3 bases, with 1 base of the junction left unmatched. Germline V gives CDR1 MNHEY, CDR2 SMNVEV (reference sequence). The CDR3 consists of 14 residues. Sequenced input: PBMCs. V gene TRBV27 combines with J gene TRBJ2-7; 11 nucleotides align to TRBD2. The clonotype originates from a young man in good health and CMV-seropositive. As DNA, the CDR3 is TGTGCCAGCAGTTTTGGACTAGCGGGCTACGAGCAGTACTTC. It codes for CASSFGLAGYEQYF.